The T cell receptor beta chain described here comes from a study of cytomegalovirus exposure and HLA in healthy donors. Broader study findings: In vitro work confirmed that a few CMV-associated chains recognize CMV antigens. Per a later analysis, HLA-associated TCR beta chains showed more clonal expansion than other, equally common TCR beta chains. As a later analysis revealed, the rate of TCR association differed by HLA locus, with DRB1 most and HLA-C fewest.

Worth noting for this clone: Antigen unknown.

The study ran its PCR with 60 Vbeta and 13 Jbeta primers. Profiling relied on immunoSEQ multiplex PCR, and the TCRdb table lists in-frame clones only, not all of them. This sample yields under 150,000 clones, of which about 79% are seen a single time; about 2.8% belongs to the top ten. This CDR3 spans 14 amino acids. From germline, CDR1 is SGHRS and CDR2 YFSETQ. Sequencing used PBMCs. The clonotype comes from a male donor in good health and CMV-seronegative. The chain joins TRBV5-1 to TRBJ2-5, with 7 bases that match TRBD2. The DNA end is a closer match to TRBJ2-7, so the J assignment may be wrong. The CDR3 protein is CASSLGGSSNEQYF. In nucleotides, the CDR3 is TGCGCCAGCAGCTTGGGCGGGAGTAGCAACGAGCAGTACTTC.